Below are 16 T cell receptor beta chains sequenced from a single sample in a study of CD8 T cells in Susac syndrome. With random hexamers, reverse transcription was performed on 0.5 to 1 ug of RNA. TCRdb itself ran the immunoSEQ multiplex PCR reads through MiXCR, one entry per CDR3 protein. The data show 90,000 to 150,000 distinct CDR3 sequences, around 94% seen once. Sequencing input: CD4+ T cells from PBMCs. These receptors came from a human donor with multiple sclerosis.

CDR3 coding DNA: TGCAGTGCTAGGGGACGTCTGCTCACTGAAGCTTTCTTT. It translates to CSARGRLLTEAFF. The chain employs TRBV20-1 and TRBJ1-1; the D gene is possibly TRBD1 (5 bases). The CDR3 has 13 amino acids. Trimming took 3 bases from V and 4 from J, leaving 12 bases between them. Germline CDR1 reads DFQATT; CDR2 reads SNEGSKA (reference sequence).

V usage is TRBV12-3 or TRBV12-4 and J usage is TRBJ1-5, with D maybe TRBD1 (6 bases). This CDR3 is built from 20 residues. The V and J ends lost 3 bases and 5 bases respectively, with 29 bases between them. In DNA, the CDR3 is TGTGCCAGCAGTTTCATTCCCCGATTTACGGGAGACAGGAGGGATCAGCCCCAGCATTTT. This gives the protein CASSFIPRFTGDRRDQPQHF.

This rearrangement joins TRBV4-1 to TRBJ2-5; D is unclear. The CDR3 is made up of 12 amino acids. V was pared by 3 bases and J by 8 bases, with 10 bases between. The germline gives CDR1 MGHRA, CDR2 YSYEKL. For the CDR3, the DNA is TGCGCCAGCAGCCAGTTGGCCGGCACCCAGTACTTC. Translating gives CASSQLAGTQYF.

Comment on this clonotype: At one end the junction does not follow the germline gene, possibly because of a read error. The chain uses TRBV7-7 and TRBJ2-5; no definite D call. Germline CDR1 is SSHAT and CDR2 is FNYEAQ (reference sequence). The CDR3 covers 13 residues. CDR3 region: CASSLADQETQYF. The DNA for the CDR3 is TGTGCTAGCAGCTTAGCCGACCAAGAGACCCAGTACTTC.

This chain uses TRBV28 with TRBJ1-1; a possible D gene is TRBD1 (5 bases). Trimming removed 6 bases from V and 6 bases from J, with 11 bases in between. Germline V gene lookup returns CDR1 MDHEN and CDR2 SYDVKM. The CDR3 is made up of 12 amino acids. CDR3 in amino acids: CASRIDRAEAFF. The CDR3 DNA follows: TGTGCCAGCAGGATTGACAGAGCTGAAGCTTTCTTT.

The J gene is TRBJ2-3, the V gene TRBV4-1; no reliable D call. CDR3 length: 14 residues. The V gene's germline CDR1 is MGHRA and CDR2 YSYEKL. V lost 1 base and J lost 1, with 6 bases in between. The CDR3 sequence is CASSQGARTDTQYF. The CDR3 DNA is TGCGCCAGCAGCCAAGGTGCACGCACAGATACGCAGTATTTT.

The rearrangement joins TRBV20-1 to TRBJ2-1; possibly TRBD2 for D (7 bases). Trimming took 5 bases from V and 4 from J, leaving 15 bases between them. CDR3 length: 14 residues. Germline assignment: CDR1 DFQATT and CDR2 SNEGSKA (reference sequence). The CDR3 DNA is TGCAGTGCTTCAGGGGCGGGGGCTTACAATGAGCAGTTCTTC. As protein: CSASGAGAYNEQFF.

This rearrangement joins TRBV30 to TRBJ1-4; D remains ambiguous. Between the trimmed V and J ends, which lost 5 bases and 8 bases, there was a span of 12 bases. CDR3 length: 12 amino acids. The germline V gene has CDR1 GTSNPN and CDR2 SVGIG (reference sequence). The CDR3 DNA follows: TGTGCCTGGTCGCAAGTTGGGGAAAAACTGTTTTTT. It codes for CAWSQVGEKLFF.

Here the CDR3 DNA reads TGTGCCATCAGGAATCGACAGGGGATTGATGAGCAGTTCTTC. It yields the protein CAIRNRQGIDEQFF. The chain employs TRBV10-3 and TRBJ2-1, with 8 bases lining up with TRBD1. Germline V gene data show CDR1 as ENHRY and CDR2 as SYGVKD. The CDR3 has 14 residues. J gave up 8 bases and V 6 bases, and 9 bases lay outside the gene matches.

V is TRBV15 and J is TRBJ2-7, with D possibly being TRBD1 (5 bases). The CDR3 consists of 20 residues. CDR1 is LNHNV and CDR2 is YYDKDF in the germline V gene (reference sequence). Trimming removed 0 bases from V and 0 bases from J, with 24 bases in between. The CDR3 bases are TGTGCCACCAGCAGAGATTCGGCAGGTCGAAGACAGACCAGCTCCTACGAGCAGTACTTC. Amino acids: CATSRDSAGRRQTSSYEQYF.

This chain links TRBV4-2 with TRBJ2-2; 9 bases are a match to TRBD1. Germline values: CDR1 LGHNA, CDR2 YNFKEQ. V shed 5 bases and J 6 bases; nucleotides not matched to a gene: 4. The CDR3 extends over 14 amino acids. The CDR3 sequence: CASSSDRGAGELFF. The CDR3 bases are TGTGCCAGCAGCTCTGACAGGGGGGCCGGGGAGCTGTTTTTT.

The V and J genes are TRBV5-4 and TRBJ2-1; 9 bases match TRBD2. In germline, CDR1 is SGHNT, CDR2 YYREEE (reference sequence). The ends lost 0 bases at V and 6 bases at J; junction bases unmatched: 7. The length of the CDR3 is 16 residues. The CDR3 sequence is CASSLVRSGGSNEQFF. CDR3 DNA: TGTGCCAGCAGCTTGGTGCGGAGCGGGGGGAGCAATGAGCAGTTCTTC.

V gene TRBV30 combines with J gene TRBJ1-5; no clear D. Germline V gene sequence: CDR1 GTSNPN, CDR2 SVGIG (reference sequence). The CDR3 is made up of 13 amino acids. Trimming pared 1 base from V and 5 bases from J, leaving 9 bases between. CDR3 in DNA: TGTGCCTGGAGTGCTAGTGGCCATCAGCCCCAGCATTTT. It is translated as CAWSASGHQPQHF.

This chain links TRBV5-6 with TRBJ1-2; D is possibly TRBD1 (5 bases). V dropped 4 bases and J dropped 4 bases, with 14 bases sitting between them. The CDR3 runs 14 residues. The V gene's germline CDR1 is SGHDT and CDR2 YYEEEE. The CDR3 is CASSPTYGGYGYTF. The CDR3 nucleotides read TGTGCCAGCAGCCCAACATATGGGGGCTATGGCTACACCTTC.

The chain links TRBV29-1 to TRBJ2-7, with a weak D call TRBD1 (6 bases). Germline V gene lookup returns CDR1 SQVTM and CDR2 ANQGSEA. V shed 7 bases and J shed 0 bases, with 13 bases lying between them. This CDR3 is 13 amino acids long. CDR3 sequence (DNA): TGCAGCGCTCTGGACAGCAGCTCCTACGAGCAGTACTTC. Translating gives CSALDSSSYEQYF.

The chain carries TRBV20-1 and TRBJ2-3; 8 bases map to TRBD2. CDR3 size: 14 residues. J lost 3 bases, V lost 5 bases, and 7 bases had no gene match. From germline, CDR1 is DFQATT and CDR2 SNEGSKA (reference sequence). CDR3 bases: TGCAGTGCTGGGACTAGATCTGGTACAGATACGCAGTATTTT. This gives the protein CSAGTRSGTDTQYF.